Listed here are 29 T cell receptor beta chains from one sample, sequenced in a study of lymphopenia after photon versus proton radiotherapy (dated by TCRdb to about 2019). The library was obtained by the immunoSEQ multiplex PCR assay. The clones in this table, taken by TCRdb from immuneACCESS, are in-frame only. Not every clone is retained; where verified, under half of the shortfall comes from an unresolved V gene, and the cause of the rest is unknown. Counted in this sample were 50,000 or so clones; approximately 92% of them appeared once. Roughly 17% of the sample belongs to the ten largest clones. The material was peripheral blood, obtained from a patient treated with photon-based radiotherapy. The receptors were gathered from a woman aged 40 to 55 with cholangiocarcinoma.

The gene calls are TRBV13 and TRBJ1-2; a possible D gene is TRBD1 (5 bases). The V end lost 5 bases, the J end lost 4 bases, and 11 bases lay between the germline ends. This CDR3 region has 13 residues. Germline assignment: CDR1 PRHDT and CDR2 FYEKMQ (reference sequence). CDR3 amino acids: CASSAEGTYGYTF. The CDR3 DNA reads TGTGCCAGCAGCGCTGAGGGGACCTATGGCTACACCTTC.

The V call is TRBV7-2, the J call TRBJ2-1; 7 bases map to TRBD1. CDR1 and CDR2 from the germline V gene are SGHTA and FQGNSA. This CDR3 comprises 14 residues. J lost 3 bases, V lost 3 bases, and 2 bases had no gene match. The CDR3 spells CASSFGTDYNEQFF. CDR3 in DNA: TGTGCCAGCAGCTTCGGGACAGACTACAATGAGCAGTTCTTC.

This chain connects TRBV5-1 to TRBJ1-1, with 7 bases that match TRBD1. This CDR3 contains 13 residues. Germline V lookup: CDR1 SGHRS, CDR2 YFSETQ. After removal of 4 bases from V and 7 bases from J, the junction contained 7 bases not matched to a gene. The CDR3 here is CASSIGGTVEAFF. The DNA for the CDR3 is TGCGCCAGCAGCATAGGGGGGACAGTTGAAGCTTTCTTT.

This clone came up once. The V call is TRBV5-1, the J call TRBJ2-3, with D unclear. Germline-derived CDR1 and CDR2 are SGHRS and YFSETQ. V was clipped by 1 base and J by 4 bases, with 4 bases between them. CDR3 length equals 12 residues. CDR3 sequence: CASSLTSDTQYF. For the CDR3, the DNA is TGCGCCAGCAGCTTGACGTCAGATACGCAGTATTTT.

The chain carries TRBV4-1 and TRBJ2-7; 9 bases are shared with TRBD1. CDR1 is MGHRA and CDR2 is YSYEKL in the germline V gene. V was pared by 4 bases and J by 1 base, with 5 bases of the junction left unmatched. There are 15 residues in the CDR3. CDR3 bases: TGCGCCAGCAGCCCCTGGACAGGGGATTCCTACGAGCAGTACTTC. Protein sequence: CASSPWTGDSYEQYF.

The chain combines TRBV5-1 with TRBJ2-3; either TRBD1 or TRBD2 may supply D (5 bases each). The CDR3 length is 13 residues. CDR1 and CDR2 from the germline V gene are SGHRS and YFSETQ. V lost 4 bases, J lost 5 bases, and 11 bases lay in between. CDR3 DNA: TGCGCCAGCAGCACGGGACCGAAAGATACGCAGTATTTT. Translating it yields CASSTGPKDTQYF.

The chain combines TRBV19 with TRBJ2-1; D not certain. In germline, CDR1 is LNHDA, CDR2 SQIVND (reference sequence). The V and J ends lost 0 bases and 1 base respectively, with 7 bases between them. This CDR3 region has 15 residues. The DNA of the CDR3 is TGTGCCAGTAGTATAGATGGGGATTCCTACAATGAGCAGTTCTTC. Its translation is CASSIDGDSYNEQFF.

The CDR3, as DNA: TGCAGCTCCGGTGGTCGCACAGATACGCAGTATTTT. Protein: CSSGGRTDTQYF. The chain carries TRBV29-1 and TRBJ2-3; D is unresolved. From germline, CDR1 is SQVTM and CDR2 ANQGSEA. This CDR3 is 12 amino acids long. V lost 8 bases and J lost 1, with 10 bases in between.

The rearrangement joins TRBV29-1 to TRBJ2-7; D might be TRBD2 (5 bases). The CDR3 runs 14 residues. V lost 4 bases and J lost 7, with 20 bases in between. Germline V CDR1 and CDR2: SQVTM, ANQGSEA. Here the CDR3 reads CSVVGGLEAREQYF. The CDR3 DNA reads as TGCAGCGTTGTTGGAGGCCTAGAGGCGAGGGAGCAGTACTTC.

The chain is built from TRBV4-1 and TRBJ1-1, with a possible D match to TRBD1 (5 bases). The CDR3 sequence is 13 residues long. V gave up 7 bases and J gave up 5 bases, with 14 bases separating them. Germline V gene data show CDR1 as MGHRA and CDR2 as YSYEKL. The chain's CDR3 is CASKGGAWTEAFF. CDR3 nucleotide sequence: TGCGCCAGCAAAGGAGGGGCATGGACTGAAGCTTTCTTT.

V and J are TRBV2 and TRBJ1-6, with D uncertain. V dropped 4 bases and J dropped 0 bases, with 4 bases sitting between them. This CDR3 comprises 14 residues. The germline V gene encodes CDR1 SNHLY and CDR2 FYNNEI. The CDR3 DNA sequence: TGTGCCAGCAGTGGGGGCTCCTATAATTCACCCCTCCACTTT. Translated, it gives CASSGGSYNSPLHF.

V is TRBV7-9 and J is TRBJ2-7, with 10 bases fitting TRBD2. Germline CDR1 reads SEHNR; CDR2 reads FQNEAQ (reference sequence). This CDR3 has 15 amino acids. V was pared by 3 bases and J by 1 base, with 3 bases of the junction left unmatched. CDR3 sequence reads: CASSLGTSASYEQYF. The CDR3, as DNA: TGTGCCAGCAGCTTGGGGACTAGCGCTTCCTACGAGCAGTACTTC.

This clone came up once. The rearrangement uses TRBV5-1 and TRBJ2-3; weak D call: TRBD2 (6 bases). The CDR3 extends over 15 amino acids. The V end lost 5 bases, the J end lost 2 bases, and 15 bases lay between the germline ends. Germline V gives CDR1 SGHRS, CDR2 YFSETQ. The CDR3 coding sequence is TGCGCCAGCAGTTCAGCGGGTGCACTCACAGATACGCAGTATTTT. This sequence encodes CASSSAGALTDTQYF. Variable domain in full (rest from reference TRBV5-1 and TRBJ2-3): KAGVTQTPRYLIKTRGQQVTLSCSPISGHRSVSWYQQTPGQGLQFLFEYFSETQRNKGNFPGRFSGRQFSNSRSEMNVSTLELGDSALYLCASSSAGALTDTQYFGPGTRLTVL.

This chain connects TRBV6-1 to TRBJ2-3, with 7 bases aligning to TRBD1. CDR1 is MNHNS and CDR2 is SASEGT in the germline V gene. Losses at the gene ends were 4 bases for V and 6 bases for J; bases not matched to a gene: 4. There are 13 residues in the CDR3. The CDR3 coding sequence is TGTGCCAGCAGTGCCCAGGGGGAGGATACGCAGTATTTT. Residues: CASSAQGEDTQYF.

The J gene is TRBJ2-3, the V gene TRBV29-1; weak D call: TRBD2 (5 bases). Germline CDR1 SQVTM, CDR2 ANQGSEA. Trimming shortened V by 4 bases and J by 5 bases, and 10 bases separated the two germline ends. The CDR3 runs to 12 residues. The CDR3 coding sequence is TGCAGCGTTGTGCCGAGGGTAGATACGCAGTATTTT. It yields the protein CSVVPRVDTQYF.

The J gene is TRBJ2-3, the V gene TRBV6-6, with D perhaps matching TRBD2 (5 bases). The CDR3 runs to 14 residues. Germline CDR1 MNHNY, CDR2 SVGAGI (reference sequence). V gave up 5 bases and J gave up 6 bases, with 15 bases separating them. The CDR3 protein is CASSKARREDTQYF. Here the CDR3 DNA reads TGTGCCAGCAGTAAAGCTCGAAGGGAGGATACGCAGTATTTT.

The chain is built from TRBV28 and TRBJ2-6; D is uncertain. The V end was cut by 1 base, the J end by 4 bases, with 2 bases between. The germline CDR1 and CDR2 sequences are MDHEN and SYDVKM. This CDR3 spans 13 amino acids. CDR3 bases: TGTGCCAGCAGTTTATCCGGGGCCAACGTCCTGACTTTC. Protein: CASSLSGANVLTF.

The V and J genes are TRBV6-1 and TRBJ1-2; D possibly corresponds to TRBD1 (5 bases). The CDR3 loop spans 13 amino acids. CDR1 is MNHNS, CDR2 SASEGT, per germline. V lost 5 bases, J lost 4 bases, and 11 bases lay in between. CDR3 sequence reads: CASSQPRVYGYTF. The CDR3 nucleotides are TGTGCCAGCAGTCAACCCAGGGTCTATGGCTACACCTTC.

This clone showed up just once. The V gene is TRBV29-1, the J gene TRBJ2-7; 8 bases agree with TRBD2. The germline gives CDR1 SQVTM, CDR2 ANQGSEA. J gave up 2 bases and V 5 bases, and 5 bases lay outside the gene matches. The CDR3 length is 13 residues. This CDR3 reads CSVSGREAYEQYF. CDR3 DNA: TGCAGCGTTTCTGGGCGGGAGGCCTACGAGCAGTACTTC.

The J gene is TRBJ1-1, the V gene TRBV7-2; D uncertain. The germline V and J ends were trimmed by 5 bases and 1 base, with 11 bases remaining between them. The CDR3 is made up of 14 amino acids. The germline V gene encodes CDR1 SGHTA and CDR2 FQGNSA. In nucleotides, the CDR3 is TGTGCCAGCAGCCCGGCCCCCCGGAACACTGAAGCTTTCTTT. It codes for CASSPAPRNTEAFF.

The rearrangement links TRBV9 to TRBJ2-3; maybe TRBD2 (5 bases). Germline V gene data show CDR1 as SGDLS and CDR2 as YYNGEE. Trimming cost V 4 bases and J 3 bases, with 15 bases left between them. This CDR3 has 15 residues. The CDR3 DNA follows: TGTGCCAGCAGCTCCGGGGTCGGCTGGACAGATACGCAGTATTTT. The encoded protein is CASSSGVGWTDTQYF.

V gene TRBV5-1 combines with J gene TRBJ2-7, with 7 bases fitting TRBD2. In germline, CDR1 is SGHRS, CDR2 YFSETQ. V was pared by 5 bases and J by 0 bases, with 5 bases of the junction left unmatched. There are 14 residues in the CDR3. In DNA form, the CDR3 reads TGCGCCAGCAGAAAAACTAGCGCCTCCTACGAGCAGTACTTC. Amino acid sequence: CASRKTSASYEQYF.

The chain uses TRBV27 and TRBJ1-1; D remains unclear. Germline CDR1 MNHEY, CDR2 SMNVEV (reference sequence). V dropped 1 base and J dropped 1 base, with 16 bases sitting between them. The CDR3 contains 17 residues. CDR3 loop: CASSLFWMGAGNTEAFF. CDR3 DNA: TGTGCCAGCAGTTTATTCTGGATGGGTGCAGGGAACACTGAAGCTTTCTTT.

The chain links TRBV12-1 to TRBJ2-3; the table's D call TRBD2 went unverified against the DNA. TRBV12-1 is a documented pseudogene. This CDR3 is built from 14 residues. CDR3 coding DNA: TGTGCCAGCAGCTTACAGCGGGAGCCAGATACGCAGTATTTT. It encodes CASSLQREPDTQYF.

The chain couples TRBV11-2 to TRBJ1-1; unclear D gene. Germline lookup yields CDR1 SGHAT and CDR2 FQNNGV. The ends were cut back, 7 bases at V and 4 bases at J, with 19 bases in the middle. The CDR3 has 15 amino acids. The CDR3 sequence: CASTIYPGEGTEAFF. The DNA for the CDR3 is TGTGCCAGCACAATATACCCCGGGGAGGGCACTGAAGCTTTCTTT.

This clone was observed once. The CDR3 DNA is TGTGCCAGCAGCGACCTAGCTTCTGAGCAGTTCTTC. Amino acid sequence: CASSDLASEQFF. The chain employs TRBV9 and TRBJ2-1, with D possibly being TRBD2 (5 bases). Germline V gene lookup returns CDR1 SGDLS and CDR2 YYNGEE. The CDR3 covers 12 residues. V was shortened by 3 bases and J by 9 bases, with 10 bases between the two germline ends.

The genes are TRBV19 and TRBJ2-5; tentative D call: TRBD1 (6 bases). V lost 1 base to trimming and J lost 0 bases, with 12 bases between them. Germline assignment: CDR1 LNHDA and CDR2 SQIVND (reference sequence). CDR3 length: 16 amino acids. This CDR3 is CASSIGQGTDQETQYF. The DNA for the CDR3 is TGTGCCAGTAGTATAGGCCAGGGGACGGACCAAGAGACCCAGTACTTC.

The chain carries TRBV6-5 and TRBJ1-6; unclear D gene. Germline assignment: CDR1 MNHEY and CDR2 SVGAGI. V gave up 0 bases and J gave up 7 bases, with 7 bases separating them. The CDR3 runs 14 residues. The CDR3 loop reads CASSYSSGNSPLHF. CDR3 DNA: TGTGCCAGCAGTTACTCCTCGGGGAATTCACCCCTCCACTTT.

This clone was recorded only once. The rearrangement uses TRBV19 and TRBJ1-2, with unresolved D. Germline CDR1 and CDR2: LNHDA and SQIVND (reference sequence). Trimming pared 0 bases from V and 7 bases from J, leaving 12 bases between. The CDR3 covers 14 residues. The CDR3 sequence is CASSIDTGGVGYTF. The DNA for the CDR3 is TGTGCCAGTAGTATAGATACGGGCGGGGTTGGCTACACCTTC.